These 10 T cell receptor beta chains were all obtained from the same sample, sequenced in a study of T-cell memory formation after mild COVID-19. TCRdb independently ran MiXCR on the 5' RACE reads; one entry per CDR3 protein. This table has just over 350,000 distinct CDR3 sequences, 13% to 15% appearing once. The sequencing sample was made of PBMCs or a T cell subset sorted from them (not recorded which). The source of these receptors is a man in his late teens or twenties who had mild COVID-19 (a few samples of this study predate the infection). Cell type and time point are not known.

This chain uses TRBV21-1 with TRBJ2-5. TRBV21-1 is a pseudogene segment. This CDR3 region has 11 residues. The CDR3 nucleotides read TGTGCCAGGAAAAGGGAAGAGACCCAGTACTTC. This codes for CARKREETQYF.

This clonotype was detected only a few times. The chain carries TRBV28 and TRBJ1-6; TRBD1 might be the D (5 bases). CDR3 size: 14 residues. V gave up 8 bases and J gave up 8 bases, with 16 bases separating them. CDR1 is MDHEN and CDR2 is SYDVKM in the germline V gene. CDR3 sequence (DNA): TGTGCCAGCGGGCCGGGACGAGTTGATTCACCCCTCCACTTT. Its translation is CASGPGRVDSPLHF.

V gene TRBV20-1 combines with J gene TRBJ2-7; a possible D gene is TRBD1 (6 bases). CDR1 and CDR2 from the germline V gene are DFQATT and SNEGSKA (reference sequence). Trimming left V 4 bases short and J 2 bases short, with 12 bases between. The CDR3 runs 13 residues. CDR3: CSAKTGSPYEQYV. The CDR3 nucleotides read TGCAGTGCTAAAACAGGGTCTCCCTACGAGCAGTACGTC.

V usage is TRBV27 and J usage is TRBJ1-2; tentatively, D is TRBD1 (6 bases). There are 15 residues in the CDR3. Germline V gene sequence: CDR1 MNHEY, CDR2 SMNVEV (reference sequence). Deletions cut 6 bases from V and 8 bases from J, with 22 bases between. The CDR3 DNA is TGTGCCAGCAGCCCCTCCACGACAGGCCGCCGCGGCTACACCTTC. The encoded protein is CASSPSTTGRRGYTF.

V usage is TRBV27 and J usage is TRBJ2-7, with D unresolved. V shed 5 bases and J shed 5 bases, with 13 bases lying between them. The CDR3 contains 13 residues. The germline gives CDR1 MNHEY, CDR2 SMNVEV (reference sequence). The CDR3 DNA reads as TGTGCCAGCAGTACCCGTCTTCAAGACGAGCAGTACTTC. This encodes CASSTRLQDEQYF.

The CDR3 sequence: CATSKGLEAFF. CDR3 DNA: TGTGCCACCTCAAAAGGGTTGGAGGCTTTCTTT. The V call is TRBV6-2 or TRBV6-3, the J call TRBJ1-1, with D hard to call. Trimming took off 10 bases at V and 11 bases at J, with 17 bases between the two ends. The CDR3 runs 11 residues. Per germline, CDR1 MNHEY and CDR2 SVGEGT.

This clonotype was detected only a few times. The chain joins TRBV7-9 to TRBJ2-5, with TRBD1 matching over 11 bases. The CDR3 is made up of 16 amino acids. V was pared by 3 bases and J by 6 bases, with 9 bases of the junction left unmatched. Germline V lookup: CDR1 SEHNR, CDR2 FQNEAQ (reference sequence). The DNA of the CDR3 is TGTGCCAGCAGCTTCCACGGGACAGGGGGACTAAAGACCCAGTACTTC. The encoded protein is CASSFHGTGGLKTQYF.

CDR3 sequence (DNA): TGTGCCAGCAGCTTAGTAGGCGGACAGGGGGTTTCCTACGAGCAGTACTTC. Protein product: CASSLVGGQGVSYEQYF. This chain uses TRBV7-2 with TRBJ2-7; the match to TRBD1 covers 10 bases. Germline trimming cut 1 base from V and 1 base from J; bases unmatched to any gene: 7. The CDR3 runs 17 residues. Germline V gene lookup returns CDR1 SGHTA and CDR2 FQGNSA.

Here the CDR3 reads CASSQYRDTGELFF. As DNA, the CDR3 is TGTGCCAGCAGCCAGTACAGGGACACCGGGGAGCTGTTTTTT. The chain joins TRBV4-2 to TRBJ2-2; TRBD1 is a possible D gene (6 bases). Trimming left V 3 bases short and J 3 bases short, with 8 bases between. Germline-derived CDR1 and CDR2 are LGHNA and YNFKEQ. CDR3 size: 14 residues.

This chain links TRBV19 with TRBJ1-1; possibly TRBD1 for D (6 bases). Trimming cost V 5 bases and J 6 bases, with 10 bases left between them. Germline lookup yields CDR1 LNHDA and CDR2 SQIVND (reference sequence). This CDR3 comprises 12 residues. The CDR3 DNA reads TGTGCCAGTAGTGAAGGGGGGCCTGAAGCTTTCTTT. This sequence encodes CASSEGGPEAFF.